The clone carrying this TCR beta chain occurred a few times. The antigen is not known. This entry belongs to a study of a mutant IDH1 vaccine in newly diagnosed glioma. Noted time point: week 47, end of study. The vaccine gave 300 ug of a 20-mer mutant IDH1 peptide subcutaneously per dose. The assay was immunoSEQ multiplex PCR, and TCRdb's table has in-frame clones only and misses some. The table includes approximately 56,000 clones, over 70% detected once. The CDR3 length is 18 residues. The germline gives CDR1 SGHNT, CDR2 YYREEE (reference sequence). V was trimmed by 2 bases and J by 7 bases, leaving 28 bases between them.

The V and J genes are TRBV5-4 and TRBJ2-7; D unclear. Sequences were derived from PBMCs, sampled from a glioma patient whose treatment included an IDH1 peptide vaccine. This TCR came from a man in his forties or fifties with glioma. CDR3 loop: CASSFSVGRGNAHDEQYF. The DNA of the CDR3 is TGTGCCAGCAGCTTCAGCGTTGGTCGTGGAAACGCGCATGATGAGCAGTACTTC.